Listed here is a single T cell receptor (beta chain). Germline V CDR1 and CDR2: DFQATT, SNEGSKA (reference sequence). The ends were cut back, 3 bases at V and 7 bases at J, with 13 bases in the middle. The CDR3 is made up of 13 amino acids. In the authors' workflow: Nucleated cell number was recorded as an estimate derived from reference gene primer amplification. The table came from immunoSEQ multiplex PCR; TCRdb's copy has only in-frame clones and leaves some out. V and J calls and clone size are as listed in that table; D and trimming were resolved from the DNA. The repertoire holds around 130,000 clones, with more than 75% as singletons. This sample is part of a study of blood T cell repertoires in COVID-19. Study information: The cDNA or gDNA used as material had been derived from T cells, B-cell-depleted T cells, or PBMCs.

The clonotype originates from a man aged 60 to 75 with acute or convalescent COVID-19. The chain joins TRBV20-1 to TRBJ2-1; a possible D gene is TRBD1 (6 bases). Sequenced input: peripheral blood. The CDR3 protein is CSASSRDTNEQFF. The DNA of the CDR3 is TGCAGTGCTAGTTCCCGGGACACTAATGAGCAGTTCTTC.